The 25 T cell receptor beta chains below were found in one sample sequenced in a study of blood T cell repertoires in COVID-19. Libraries were prepared by immunoSEQ multiplex PCR; TCRdb keeps only in-frame clonotypes and omits some of them. The sample holds 250,000 to 350,000 clones, 88% seen once. Sequencing was done on a sample of peripheral blood. These receptors all stem from a young man with active or convalescent COVID-19.

The CDR3 sequence: CASSQGTGIEANYGYTF. CDR3 coding DNA: TGTGCCAGCAGCCAGGGGACAGGGATCGAAGCTAACTATGGCTACACCTTC. The rearrangement joins TRBV7-6 to TRBJ1-2; the match to TRBD1 covers 9 bases. Germline CDR1 and CDR2: SGHVS and FNYEAQ. This CDR3 spans 17 amino acids. V shed 5 bases and J 0 bases; nucleotides not matched to a gene: 10.

This clone was seen once. The gene calls are TRBV3-1 (or the pseudogene TRBV3-2) and TRBJ2-7; no definite D call. Trimming removed 2 bases at V and 3 bases at J, with 8 bases between. Germline V gene sequence: CDR1 LGHDT, CDR2 YNNKEL (reference sequence). This CDR3 spans 13 amino acids. CDR3: CASSQTANYEQYF. CDR3 bases: TGTGCCAGCAGCCAAACAGCAAACTACGAGCAGTACTTC.

This sequence joins TRBV20-1 and TRBJ1-1, with TRBD1 matching over 7 bases. CDR3 length: 11 residues. V was pared by 8 bases and J by 6 bases, with 6 bases of the junction left unmatched. Germline V gene data show CDR1 as DFQATT and CDR2 as SNEGSKA (reference sequence). As DNA, the CDR3 is TGCAGTCCAGGGACAGAATCTGAAGCTTTCTTT. It translates to CSPGTESEAFF.

Only one count was recorded for this clone. The gene calls are TRBV7-2 and TRBJ2-5; D ambiguous. The germline V gene encodes CDR1 SGHTA and CDR2 FQGNSA. Trimming shortened V by 2 bases and J by 2 bases, and 9 bases separated the two germline ends. The CDR3 extends over 14 amino acids. The DNA of the CDR3 is TGTGCCAGCAGCTTATTTTTCAGTCAAGAGACCCAGTACTTC. Translated: CASSLFFSQETQYF.

This clone was observed a single time. The DNA for the CDR3 is TGTGCCAGCAGCGTCTCGGGACAGAACTATGGCTACACCTTC. As protein: CASSVSGQNYGYTF. The rearrangement links TRBV9 to TRBJ1-2; 7 bases are a match to TRBD1. V trimming: 2 bases; J trimming: 2 bases; junction bases outside the gene matches: 3. CDR3 size: 14 residues. Germline V lookup: CDR1 SGDLS, CDR2 YYNGEE. Looking up the rest from reference TRBV9 and TRBJ1-2 gives the full variable domain: DSGVTQTPKHLITATGQRVTLRCSPRSGDLSVYWYQQSLDQGLQFLIQYYNGEERAKGNILERFSAQQFPDLHSELNLSSLELGDSALYFCASSVSGQNYGYTFGSGTRLTVV.

V and J are TRBV4-1 and TRBJ1-2; D is unclear. Germline V gives CDR1 MGHRA, CDR2 YSYEKL. The length of the CDR3 is 17 residues. V was cut by 3 bases and J by 4 bases, with 21 bases left in between. The CDR3 loop reads CASSQTIHLGGFYGYTF. Written as DNA, the CDR3 is TGCGCCAGCAGCCAGACAATCCATCTAGGAGGATTCTATGGCTACACCTTC.

The chain carries TRBV7-9 and TRBJ1-2; 8 positions match TRBD1. Germline V gives CDR1 SEHNR, CDR2 FQNEAQ (reference sequence). The CDR3 extends over 18 amino acids. The J segment lost 5 bases and the V segment lost 5 bases, leaving 19 bases of the junction unmatched. CDR3 amino acids: CASSLDRAHHFSWYGYTF. The CDR3 nucleotides read TGTGCCAGCAGCCTGGACAGGGCCCACCACTTTTCTTGGTATGGCTACACCTTC. Full variable domain (outside the CDR3, taken from reference TRBV7-9 and TRBJ1-2): DTGVSQNPRHKITKRGQNVTFRCDPISEHNRLYWYRQTLGQGPEFLTYFQNEAQLEKSRLLSDRFSAERPKGSFSTLEIQRTEQGDSAMYLCASSLDRAHHFSWYGYTFGSGTRLTVV.

The count of this clone is one. The V and J genes are TRBV11-3 and TRBJ2-2; possibly TRBD2 for D (5 bases). The CDR3 runs 13 residues. Trimming cost V 5 bases and J 5 bases, with 9 bases left between them. Per the germline V gene, CDR1 is SGHNT and CDR2 is YENEEA. Here the CDR3 reads CASSPGVTGELFF. CDR3 coding DNA: TGTGCCAGCAGCCCCGGGGTAACCGGGGAGCTGTTTTTT.

V is TRBV10-2 and J is TRBJ1-3, with D possibly being TRBD1 (6 bases). Trimming took off 10 bases at V and 0 bases at J, with 16 bases between the two ends. The CDR3 spans 15 residues. CDR1 and CDR2 (germline): WSHSY, SAAADI. CDR3 DNA sequence: TGCGCCACCTACAGGGAGTCCCTCTCTGGAAACACCATATATTTT. Its translation is CATYRESLSGNTIYF.

In its sample, this clone was seen once. As DNA, the CDR3 is TGTGCCAGCACCAGACAGGGTGATGGCACTGAAGCTTTCTTT. Its protein product is CASTRQGDGTEAFF. J is TRBJ1-1 and V is TRBV2; 7 bases line up with TRBD1. CDR1 is SNHLY, CDR2 FYNNEI, per germline. Unmatched junction bases numbered 9, after V lost 7 bases and J lost 4 bases. This CDR3 is 14 amino acids long.

The chain is built from TRBV5-1 and TRBJ1-2, with no clear D. This CDR3 comprises 15 residues. Germline loops: CDR1 SGHRS, CDR2 YFSETQ. V lost 4 bases to trimming and J lost 4 bases, with 17 bases between them. This chain's CDR3 is CASSLRQSGSYGYTF. CDR3 DNA sequence: TGCGCCAGCAGCCTACGTCAATCCGGGAGCTATGGCTACACCTTC.

This clone showed up just once. The chain recombines TRBV21-1 with TRBJ2-7; TRBD1 is taken as the D call from the table, unchecked against the DNA. TRBV21-1 is classified as a pseudogene. This CDR3 is built from 16 residues. CDR3 nucleotides: TGTGCCAGCAGCACGCCACGGAGACAGAACTCCTACGAGCAGTACTTC. This translates into CASSTPRRQNSYEQYF.

The chain uses TRBV2 and TRBJ1-3; no clear D gene. CDR3 length: 15 amino acids. V dropped 2 bases and J dropped 0 bases, with 8 bases sitting between them. Germline assignment: CDR1 SNHLY and CDR2 FYNNEI. CDR3 amino acids: CASSESGSSGNTIYF. The DNA of the CDR3 is TGTGCCAGCAGTGAAAGCGGGAGCTCTGGAAACACCATATATTTT.

The chain links TRBV9 to TRBJ2-1; TRBD2 matches at 8 bases. The CDR3 has 14 residues. J lost 8 bases, V lost 3 bases, and 7 bases had no gene match. CDR1 and CDR2 from the germline V gene are SGDLS and YYNGEE. CDR3 sequence reads: CASSAGTRIDEQFF. The CDR3 region has the DNA TGTGCCAGCAGCGCCGGGACTAGGATCGATGAGCAGTTCTTC.

This clone has just a few counts. The rearrangement links TRBV12-5 to TRBJ2-2; 12 bases fit TRBD2. Germline assignment: CDR1 LGHNT and CDR2 FRNRAP. V dropped 5 bases and J dropped 7; count of bases not matched to a gene: 8. The CDR3 covers 16 residues. The CDR3 reads CASGQLAGGEGGELFF. The CDR3, as DNA: TGTGCTAGTGGTCAACTAGCGGGGGGAGAGGGCGGGGAGCTGTTTTTT.

The CDR3 loop reads CASSQGQSLTQHF. CDR3 nucleotide sequence: TGTGCCAGCAGCCAGGGACAGAGTCTGACCCAGCATTTT. J is TRBJ1-5 and V is TRBV7-9, with 7 nucleotides matching TRBD1. V lost 5 bases to trimming and J lost 11 bases; unmatched junction nucleotides: 9. The CDR3 sequence is 13 residues long. Germline V gene data show CDR1 as SEHNR and CDR2 as FQNEAQ (reference sequence).

The CDR3: CSVERNTEAFF. The DNA of the CDR3 is TGCAGCGTCGAGAGGAACACTGAAGCTTTCTTT. V and J are TRBV29-1 and TRBJ1-1; D gene unclear. Germline CDR1 and CDR2: SQVTM and ANQGSEA. The CDR3 is made up of 11 amino acids. Trimming removed 6 bases from V and 1 base from J, with 6 bases in between.

The V gene is TRBV21-1, the J gene TRBJ1-3; the table's D gene call, TRBD1, was not cross checked with the DNA. TRBV21-1 is a listed pseudogene. The length of the CDR3 is 16 residues. The CDR3 DNA reads TGTGCCAGCAGCACAAGAGACAGGGACTCCCCGAACACCATATATTTT. This gives the protein CASSTRDRDSPNTIYF.

This chain uses TRBV4-3 with TRBJ1-2, with a tentative D call TRBD1 (5 bases). The CDR3 totals 15 residues. Germline values: CDR1 LGHNA, CDR2 YSLEER. The V gene lost 0 bases and the J gene lost 3 bases, with 11 bases spanning the gap. The CDR3 nucleotides read TGCGCCAGCAGCCAAGAACGGGGGGGATACTATGGCTACACCTTC. As protein: CASSQERGGYYGYTF.

The chain employs TRBV15 and TRBJ1-2; D possibly corresponds to TRBD1 (6 bases). Trimming removed 1 base from V and 4 bases from J, with 7 bases in between. CDR1 is LNHNV, CDR2 YYDKDF, per germline (reference sequence). There are 13 residues in the CDR3. The CDR3, as DNA: TGTGCCACCAGCAGAGGCAGGGGCTATGGCTACACCTTC. It specifies CATSRGRGYGYTF. Full variable domain (rest looked up from reference TRBV15 and TRBJ1-2): DAMVIQNPRYQVTQFGKPVTLSCSQTLNHNVMYWYQQKSSQAPKLLFHYYDKDFNNEADTPDNFQSRRPNTSFCFLDIRSPGLGDTAMYLCATSRGRGYGYTFGSGTRLTVV.

V usage is TRBV6-5 and J usage is TRBJ2-7; D possibly corresponds to TRBD1 (6 bases). Germline loops: CDR1 MNHEY, CDR2 SVGAGI. Deletions cut 6 bases from V and 9 bases from J, with 24 bases between. The CDR3 runs to 15 residues. In DNA, the CDR3 is TGTGCCAGCAGCAGTGAGGAAGGACAGCCCCACTGGCAGTACTTC. Protein sequence: CASSSEEGQPHWQYF.

The chain carries TRBV27 and TRBJ1-4; no reliable D call. The CDR3 contains 14 residues. CDR1 and CDR2 (germline): MNHEY, SMNVEV (reference sequence). Between the trimmed V and J ends, which lost 6 bases and 0 bases, there was a span of 8 bases. In DNA form, the CDR3 reads TGTGCCAGCAGAAACAGCTCAACTAATGAAAAACTGTTTTTT. It encodes CASRNSSTNEKLFF.

For the CDR3, the DNA is TGCGCCAGCAGCCAAAACCCCGACAGGGATAATTCACCCCTCCACTTT. This encodes CASSQNPDRDNSPLHF. This chain uses TRBV4-1 with TRBJ1-6; 7 nucleotides align to TRBD1. CDR1 and CDR2 from the germline V gene are MGHRA and YSYEKL. The CDR3 extends over 16 amino acids. V lost 2 bases to trimming and J lost 5 bases; unmatched junction nucleotides: 6.

The chain is built from TRBV2 and TRBJ2-1; unclear D gene. V was shortened by 1 base and J by 10 bases, with 11 bases between the two germline ends. The germline V gene encodes CDR1 SNHLY and CDR2 FYNNEI. The CDR3 spans 13 residues. For the CDR3, the DNA is TGTGCCAGCAGTGAAGTAACTCCGCCAGAGCAGTTCTTC. It codes for CASSEVTPPEQFF.

This clone was detected once. J is TRBJ2-7 and V is TRBV12-5; TRBD1 agrees at 10 bases. The CDR3 covers 15 residues. Germline V gives CDR1 LGHNT, CDR2 FRNRAP. V trimming: 1 base; J trimming: 5 bases; junction bases outside the gene matches: 5. The chain's CDR3 is CASGLDRDRGHEQYF. The CDR3 DNA is TGTGCTAGTGGTTTGGACCGGGACAGGGGCCACGAGCAGTACTTC.